The subject of this entry is one T cell receptor beta chain. This entry is derived from a study of blood T cell repertoires in COVID-19. Repertoires were generated with immunoSEQ multiplex PCR, while TCRdb's copy carries only in-frame clones and drops some. The sample shows around 250,000 clones, approximately 84% of them seen only once. The germline CDR1 and CDR2 sequences are ENHRY and SYGVKD. CDR3 length equals 14 residues. Losses at the gene ends were 10 bases for V and 1 base for J; bases not matched to a gene: 5. This clonotype originated in a man aged 40-55 years who had recovered from COVID-19. The V gene is TRBV10-3, the J gene TRBJ2-5; TRBD1 matches 11 bases. Sequencing used PBMCs or T cells enriched from blood (not recorded which). CDR3 loop: CATRTGGLQETQYF. The CDR3 nucleotides are TGTGCCACCAGGACAGGGGGCCTCCAAGAGACCCAGTACTTC.